A single sample gave rise to the 21 T cell receptor beta chains below, sequenced in a study of T cell responses to AZD1222 COVID-19 vaccine. Assay: immunoSEQ multiplex PCR; the TCRdb copy retains only in-frame clones and omits some. The table lists 45,000 to 60,000 clones, 60% to 85% of them singletons. Sequencing used peripheral blood, obtained on day 0 of AZD1222 vaccination. The receptor source for this set is an adult in good health.

This clone was seen only a few times. The chain has TRBV3-1 (or the pseudogene TRBV3-2) and TRBJ1-2, with a weak D call TRBD1 (5 bases). This CDR3 region has 13 residues. V lost 4 bases and J lost 4, with 10 bases in between. CDR1 and CDR2 (germline): LGHDT, YNNKEL (reference sequence). The CDR3 protein is CASSPGTAYGYTF. DNA of the CDR3: TGTGCCAGCAGCCCCGGGACGGCCTATGGCTACACCTTC.

The chain uses TRBV5-1 and TRBJ1-3, with D unclear. CDR3 size: 15 residues. Germline CDR1 and CDR2: SGHRS and YFSETQ. V lost 1 base and J 3 bases, leaving 11 bases between the germline ends. CDR3 DNA sequence: TGCGCCAGCAGCTTGTCGGCGGGAAGTGGAAACACCATATATTTT. This sequence encodes CASSLSAGSGNTIYF.

This chain uses TRBV6-1 with TRBJ1-5, with 11 nucleotides matching TRBD1. Germline V CDR1 and CDR2: MNHNS, SASEGT. The V gene end was trimmed by 3 bases and the J gene end by 6 bases; junction bases not matched to a gene: 4. This CDR3 comprises 15 residues. CDR3 residues: CASSEPGQGAQPQHF. As DNA, the CDR3 is TGTGCCAGCAGTGAGCCAGGACAGGGGGCTCAGCCCCAGCATTTT.

The rearrangement links TRBV4-1 to TRBJ1-6; tentatively, D is TRBD1 (5 bases). Germline CDR1 reads MGHRA; CDR2 reads YSYEKL. The CDR3 is made up of 16 amino acids. Deletions cut 0 bases from V and 9 bases from J, with 15 bases between. CDR3 sequence (DNA): TGCGCCAGCAGCCAAGAAACCCGGGTTGGGGGTTCACCCCTCCACTTT. Translation gives CASSQETRVGGSPLHF.

The chain employs TRBV2 and TRBJ2-7; no definite D call. The length of the CDR3 is 11 residues. CDR1 and CDR2 (germline): SNHLY, FYNNEI. Trimming stripped 4 bases from V and 6 bases from J, with 7 bases between. The CDR3 nucleotides read TGTGCCAGCAGTGTCCGAGGCGAGCAGTACGTC. It encodes CASSVRGEQYV.

This clone turned up a few times. This rearrangement joins TRBV18 to TRBJ2-2, with 7 bases fitting TRBD2. CDR3 length: 15 amino acids. V trimming: 2 bases; J trimming: 5 bases; junction bases outside the gene matches: 5. Germline loops: CDR1 KGHSH, CDR2 LQKENI. This chain's CDR3 is CASSPASGGTGELFF. CDR3 sequence (DNA): TGTGCCAGCTCACCAGCTAGCGGCGGGACCGGGGAGCTGTTTTTT.

The genes are TRBV5-4 and TRBJ2-3; 7 nucleotides agree with TRBD1. Germline V gene sequence: CDR1 SGHNT, CDR2 YYREEE (reference sequence). CDR3 length: 14 amino acids. V lost 5 bases and J lost 2; bases outside the gene matches: 5. The CDR3 loop reads CASSNRGPTDTQYF. CDR3 nucleotides: TGTGCCAGCAGTAACAGGGGCCCCACAGATACGCAGTATTTT. The full variable domain, rest sourced from reference TRBV5-4 and TRBJ2-3, is ETGVTQSPTHLIKTRGQQVTLRCSSQSGHNTVSWYQQALGQGPQFIFQYYREEENGRGNFPPRFSGLQFPNYSSELNVNALELDDSALYLCASSNRGPTDTQYFGPGTRLTVL.

The rearrangement links TRBV12-5 to TRBJ2-5; perhaps TRBD1 as D (5 bases). This CDR3 spans 13 amino acids. Germline assignment: CDR1 LGHNT and CDR2 FRNRAP. V was cut by 4 bases and J by 5 bases, with 11 bases left in between. CDR3 in amino acids: CASGSTGRETQYF. DNA of the CDR3: TGTGCTAGTGGTTCAACAGGACGGGAGACCCAGTACTTC.

The chain couples TRBV9 to TRBJ1-1, with 9 positions matching TRBD1. The CDR3 contains 15 residues. Looked up from germline, CDR1 is SGDLS and CDR2 is YYNGEE. The V segment lost 0 bases and the J segment 2 bases; nucleotides outside the gene matches: 2. The CDR3 nucleotides are TGTGCCAGCAGCGTAGTGGGACAGGGAAACACTGAAGCTTTCTTT. It is translated as CASSVVGQGNTEAFF. Looking up the rest from reference TRBV9 and TRBJ1-1 gives the full variable domain: DSGVTQTPKHLITATGQRVTLRCSPRSGDLSVYWYQQSLDQGLQFLIQYYNGEERAKGNILERFSAQQFPDLHSELNLSSLELGDSALYFCASSVVGQGNTEAFFGQGTRLTVV.

This chain connects TRBV6-1 to TRBJ1-1; the D gene is possibly TRBD1 (6 bases). The CDR3 has 12 amino acids. Germline V gives CDR1 MNHNS, CDR2 SASEGT. With 5 bases removed from V and 4 bases from J, the gap between germline ends came to 8 bases. The chain's CDR3 is CASSTGSTEAFF. The CDR3 coding sequence is TGTGCCAGCAGTACAGGGAGCACTGAAGCTTTCTTT.

The chain joins TRBV11-2 to TRBJ2-1; D remains ambiguous. The CDR3 runs to 15 residues. V shed 2 bases and J shed 5 bases, with 13 bases lying between them. CDR1 and CDR2 from the germline V gene are SGHAT and FQNNGV. The CDR3 reads CASSLPGYADNEQFF. The CDR3 coding sequence is TGTGCCAGCAGCTTACCAGGTTACGCCGACAATGAGCAGTTCTTC.

The chain employs TRBV4-2 and TRBJ2-1; D remains unclear. There are 16 residues in the CDR3. Trimming took off 1 base at V and 0 bases at J, with 10 bases between the two ends. Germline lookup yields CDR1 LGHNA and CDR2 YNFKEQ. The CDR3 bases are TGTGCCAGCAGCCAAGTAGGGCAGAGCTCCTACAATGAGCAGTTCTTC. This codes for CASSQVGQSSYNEQFF.

This rearrangement joins TRBV5-1 to TRBJ2-5; TRBD2 aligns across 9 bases. This CDR3 spans 16 amino acids. The junction had 9 bases not matched to a gene; V was cut back by 1 base and J by 5 bases. Germline loops: CDR1 SGHRS, CDR2 YFSETQ. In DNA form, the CDR3 reads TGCGCCAGCAGCTTGACCCCTCGCGGGAGGGTGGAGACCCAGTACTTC. Encoded protein: CASSLTPRGRVETQYF.

The chain recombines TRBV27 with TRBJ1-6, with D maybe TRBD1 (5 bases). This CDR3 is built from 16 residues. Trimming took 8 bases from V and 0 from J, leaving 14 bases between them. Germline CDR1 reads MNHEY; CDR2 reads SMNVEV (reference sequence). The CDR3 spells CASLDRGPSYNSPLHF. CDR3 in DNA: TGTGCCAGCTTGGATCGGGGACCCTCCTATAATTCACCCCTCCACTTT.

V usage is TRBV4-1 and J usage is TRBJ1-1; the D gene is possibly TRBD1 (6 bases). Germline V gene lookup returns CDR1 MGHRA and CDR2 YSYEKL. The CDR3 is 12 amino acids. Trimming removed 4 bases at V and 10 bases at J, with 13 bases between. CDR3 in DNA: TGCGCCAGCAGCCCTGAGGGGGGGAGAGCTTTCTTT. Translated: CASSPEGGRAFF.

The chain has TRBV27 and TRBJ1-6, with a weak D call TRBD1 (5 bases). The CDR3 runs 13 residues. Germline V gene lookup returns CDR1 MNHEY and CDR2 SMNVEV (reference sequence). V was trimmed by 6 bases and J by 6 bases, leaving 9 bases between them. The CDR3 is CASRQVFNSPLHF. As DNA, the CDR3 is TGTGCCAGCAGACAGGTCTTTAATTCACCCCTCCACTTT.

The chain links TRBV4-1 to TRBJ1-5; D is ambiguous. Trimming took 0 bases from V and 2 from J, leaving 17 bases between them. This CDR3 region has 18 residues. CDR1 is MGHRA and CDR2 is YSYEKL in the germline V gene. Written as DNA, the CDR3 is TGCGCCAGCAGCCAAGATTGGGGTAAGATTTACGGCAATCAGCCCCAGCATTTT. Translation: CASSQDWGKIYGNQPQHF.

The CDR3 loop is CASSPARTLSSGNTIYF. The CDR3 DNA sequence: TGTGCCAGCAGCCCCGCGAGGACTTTGAGCTCTGGAAACACCATATATTTT. The chain recombines TRBV7-2 with TRBJ1-3; D is undetermined. Per germline, CDR1 SGHTA and CDR2 FQGNSA. V shed 5 bases and J shed 0 bases, with 17 bases lying between them. This CDR3 is built from 17 residues.

This clone was observed a single time. The CDR3 DNA reads as TGCAGCGTTGGGGTAGGCGCGGGGGGGCCTAGTGAGCAGTTCTTC. This codes for CSVGVGAGGPSEQFF. The chain carries TRBV29-1 and TRBJ2-1; TRBD2 aligns across 9 bases. The CDR3 sequence is 15 residues long. Germline loops: CDR1 SQVTM, CDR2 ANQGSEA. V was clipped by 4 bases and J by 9 bases; unmatched bases: 13.

V gene TRBV7-8 combines with J gene TRBJ2-3, with 7 bases fitting TRBD1. This CDR3 is 17 amino acids long. Germline CDR1 reads SGHVS; CDR2 reads FQNEAQ. Unmatched junction bases numbered 12, after V lost 5 bases and J lost 1 base. The CDR3 nucleotides read TGTGCCAGCAGCCCCCAGTGGGCAGGGGGAGGCACAGATACGCAGTATTTT. Translated, it gives CASSPQWAGGGTDTQYF.

The chain combines TRBV19 with TRBJ2-7, with 10 bases that match TRBD2. Germline V CDR1 and CDR2: LNHDA, SQIVND (reference sequence). This CDR3 is built from 14 residues. V lost 4 bases, J lost 4 bases, and 4 bases stayed unmatched. In DNA, the CDR3 is TGTGCCAGTAGTACCGTAGCGGGAGGTTACGAGCAGTACTTC. This gives the protein CASSTVAGGYEQYF.